This T cell receptor (beta chain) was captured in a study of CD8+CD57+ T cells in acquired aplastic anemia. Germline-derived CDR1 and CDR2 are SGDLS and YYNGEE. The CDR3 is 13 residues long. About this clonotype itself: At one end the junction does not follow the germline gene, possibly because of a read error.

Patients chosen for sequencing had CD8+CD57+ cells that had expanded, as shown by flow cytometry. TCR beta VDJ combinations and CDR3 sequences were profiled from genomic DNA. TCRdb fed the reads into MiXCR, producing one record per CDR3 protein. The sample holds approximately 250,000 distinct CDR3 sequences, approximately 80% seen once. The sample was sorted CD4+, CD8+, or CD8+CD57+ T cells (not recorded which) from PBMCs. The source is a human donor with aplastic anemia. The chain links TRBV9 to TRBJ1-1, with 7 positions matching TRBD1. Here the CDR3 reads CASSGGGQTADTF. The CDR3 region has the DNA TGTGCCAGCAGCGGAGGGGGACAGACTGCAGATACCTTT.